This T cell receptor (beta chain) was recovered during a study of regulatory T cells in long-lasting Graves disease. The germline CDR1 and CDR2 sequences are MNHEY and SVGAGI. Trimming cost V 2 bases and J 4 bases; bases outside gene matches: 18. The CDR3 length is 19 residues. The time point: newly diagnosed GD, antithyroid drugs for less than 3 months. Scientists built the TCR library using RNA that was extracted from PBMCs. In building TCR beta libraries, iRepertoire HTBI primers were used together with Arm-PCR of CDR3 regions. MiXCR, applied by TCRdb to the multiplex PCR reads, yields one record per CDR3 protein. The table lists under 300,000 distinct CDR3 sequences, 15% to 20% of them singletons. This same sample was also taken into another study, of T cells in Graves' hyperthyroidism and ophthalmopathy. That report adds: The HTBI primer set was used in a first-round RT-PCR of the TCR CDR3.

This receptor was obtained from a young woman with Graves disease. The chain combines TRBV6-5 with TRBJ2-7, with 9 bases matching TRBD1. The sample in question was peripheral blood mononuclear cells (PBMCs), obtained at new diagnosis, from a patient treated with antithyroid drugs. The CDR3 protein is CASSYLPGAHRGQRYEQYF. CDR3 nucleotide sequence: TGTGCCAGCAGTTACCTCCCAGGCGCCCACAGGGGGCAGAGGTACGAGCAGTACTTC.